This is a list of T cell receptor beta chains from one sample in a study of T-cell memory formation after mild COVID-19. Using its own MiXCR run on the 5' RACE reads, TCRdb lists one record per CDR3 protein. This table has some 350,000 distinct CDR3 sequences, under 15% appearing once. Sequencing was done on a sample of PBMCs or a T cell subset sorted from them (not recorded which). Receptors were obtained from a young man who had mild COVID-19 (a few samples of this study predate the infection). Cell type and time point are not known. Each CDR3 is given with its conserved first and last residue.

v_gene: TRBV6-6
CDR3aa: CASRRLADTQYF

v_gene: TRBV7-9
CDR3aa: CASSTAGTGGFEPQHF

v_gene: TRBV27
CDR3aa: CASANSNQPQHF

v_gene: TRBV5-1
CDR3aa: CASSLFSGGNEQFF

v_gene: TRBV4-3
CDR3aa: CASSRLGQGESPLHF

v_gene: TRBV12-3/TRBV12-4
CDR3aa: CASSLRDGGEKLFF

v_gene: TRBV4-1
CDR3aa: CASSQGQFEAFF

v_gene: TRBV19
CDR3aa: CASSTLLNTEAFF

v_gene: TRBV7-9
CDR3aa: CASSLAGTDYEQFF

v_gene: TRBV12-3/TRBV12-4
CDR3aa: CASSPQRDSPLHF

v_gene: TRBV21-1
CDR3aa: CASRKTQPRDTQYF

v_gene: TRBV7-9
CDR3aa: CASSSRGWGAYEQYF

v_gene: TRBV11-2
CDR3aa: CASSLDSRGAHYGYTF

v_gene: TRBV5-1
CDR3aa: CASRRGSGDEAFF

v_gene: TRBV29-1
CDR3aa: CSVEPQRSYNEQFF

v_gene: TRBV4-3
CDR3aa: CASSQDFTGAFRGYTF

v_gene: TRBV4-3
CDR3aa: CASSRDGGRPLHF

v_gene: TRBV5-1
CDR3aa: CASRGEENTEAFF

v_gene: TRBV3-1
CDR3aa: CASSPLGLGPGANVLTF

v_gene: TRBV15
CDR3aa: CATGGTGSYNEQFF

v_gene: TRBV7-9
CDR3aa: CASSLVVEQYF

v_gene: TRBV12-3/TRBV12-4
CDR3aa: CASIPQGTLYNEQFF

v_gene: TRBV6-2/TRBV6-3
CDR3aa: CASRPGTSGKETQYF

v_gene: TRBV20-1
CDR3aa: CSAKKTENTEAFF

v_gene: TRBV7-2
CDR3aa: CASSPRDPQSTQYF

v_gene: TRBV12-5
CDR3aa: CASGLGAGGKTQYF

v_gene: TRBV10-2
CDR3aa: CASGDRGETQYF

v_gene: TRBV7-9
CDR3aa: CASSLAWQPYEQYF

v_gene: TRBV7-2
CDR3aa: CASTPTPGNEQFF

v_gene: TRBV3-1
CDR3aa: CASSDGQGLGTQYF

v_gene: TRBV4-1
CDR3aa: CASSQYTGMHTEAFF

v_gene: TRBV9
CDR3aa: CASSLRDRIGQDTQYF

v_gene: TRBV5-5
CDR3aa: CASSPSTVSETQYF

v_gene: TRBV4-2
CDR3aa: CASSAGSGGRETQYF

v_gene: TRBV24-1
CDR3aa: CATRDGGANTGELFF

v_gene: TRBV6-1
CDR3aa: CASSAIGDSSDEQYF

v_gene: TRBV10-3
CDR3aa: CATLTSEKETQYF

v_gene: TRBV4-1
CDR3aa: CASSQESVTYGYTF

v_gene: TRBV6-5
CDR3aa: CASSYLAGADTQYF

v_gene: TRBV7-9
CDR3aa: CASSLVWGETQYF

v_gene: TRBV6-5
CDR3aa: CASSLRDTYQPQHF

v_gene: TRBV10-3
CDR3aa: CATWTGWDQPQHF

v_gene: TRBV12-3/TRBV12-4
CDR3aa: CASSLRDPIWEQFF

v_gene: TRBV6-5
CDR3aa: CASSDWTSGILDTQYF

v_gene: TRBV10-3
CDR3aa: CAISGTDYGYTF

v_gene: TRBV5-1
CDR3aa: CASKASGVRGTEAFF

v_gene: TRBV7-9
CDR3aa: CASSPWVGISYNEQFF

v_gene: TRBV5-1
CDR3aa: CASSLAGGPLGETQYF

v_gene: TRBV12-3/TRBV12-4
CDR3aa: CASSLSQRGETQYF

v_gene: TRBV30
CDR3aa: CAWQDDYEQYF

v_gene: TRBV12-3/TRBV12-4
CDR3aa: CASRRQTQQFF